Each of the 2 T cell receptor beta chains below was sequenced from the same sample in a study of vaccination and CD4 T cells after COVID-19 (dated by TCRdb to between 2021 and 2023). Taken with the paper, the label for treatment or condition translates to: roughly 10-day PBMC culture with coronavirus spike peptide pools or control peptides (ViraFEST assay). Receptor amplification or capture employed PCR. For sequencing, an Illumina iSeq 100 was employed. TCR sequencing of DNA from cultured CD4+ T cells used the Oncomine TCR Beta short-read assay at the Johns Hopkins FTIC core. TCRdb reworked the public reads: Q25 trimming with fastp, MiXCR clone assembly, productive beta chains retained. A single entry per CDR3 protein holds the most common genes and DNA from its merged rows. The sample records 20,000 to 25,000 distinct CDR3 sequences, 45% to 60% of which are singletons. Approximately 6% of the sample comes from the top ten.

Which antigens these TCRs recognize remains unknown. Sequenced: CD4+ T cells from blood, cultured in vitro. The receptors were sampled from a human donor who had recovered from COVID-19.

This clonotype occurred once. The V gene is TRBV6-5, the J gene TRBJ1-1; 9 nucleotides match TRBD1. The CDR3 contains 14 residues. CDR1 and CDR2 (germline): MNHEY, SVGAGI. V shed 2 bases and J 4 bases; nucleotides not matched to a gene: 2. In DNA form, the CDR3 reads TGTGCCAGCAGTTACACAGGGGGCTTCACTGAAGCTTTCTTT. Translating it yields CASSYTGGFTEAFF.

The chain is built from TRBV6-2 or TRBV6-3 and TRBJ2-7, with TRBD1 matching 9 bases. Per the germline V gene, CDR1 is MNHEY and CDR2 is SVGEGT. J was trimmed by 7 bases and V by 5 bases; bases with no gene match: 21. The CDR3 extends over 18 amino acids. The DNA for the CDR3 is TGTGCCAGCAGTGGCGACCGGGACAGGGCAACCGGGACTTTGGAGCAGTACTTC. Its protein product is CASSGDRDRATGTLEQYF.